Listed below are T cell receptor beta chains from one sample, sequenced in a study of blood T cell repertoires in COVID-19. TCRdb's copy holds only in-frame clones and misses some; the assay was immunoSEQ multiplex PCR. This table has some 190,000 clones, 80% to 90% appearing once. Sequences were obtained from peripheral blood. The receptor set was obtained from a woman over 75 with acute or convalescent COVID-19. Both conserved end residues are part of each CDR3. A D gene is named only where the DNA matches it firmly. Expanded clones are given a class, and other clones once, few, many or no size at all.

J gene	clone size	D gene	V gene	CDR3 protein	CDR3 DNA
TRBJ1-5	-	-	TRBV5-5	CASSFESGYQPQHF	TGTGCCAGCAGCTTCGAAAGTGGCTATCAGCCCCAGCATTTT
TRBJ1-4	-	-	TRBV19	CASGNRVRPNEKLFF	TGTGCCAGTGGAAACAGGGTGAGGCCTAATGAAAAACTGTTTTTT
TRBJ1-5	few	TRBD1	TRBV18	CASSAGQGNQPQHF	TGTGCCAGTTCCGCGGGACAGGGGAATCAGCCCCAGCATTTT
TRBJ1-3	-	-	TRBV6-1	CASSESGLNTIYF	TGTGCCAGCAGTGAATCGGGGTTAAACACCATATATTTT
TRBJ2-1	-	-	TRBV6-5	CASNRVGNEQFF	TGTGCCAGCAACAGGGTGGGAAATGAGCAGTTCTTC
TRBJ2-7	-	-	TRBV4-1	CASSHGSITSYEQYF	TGCGCCAGCAGTCACGGGAGCATTACCTCCTACGAGCAGTACTTC
TRBJ2-7	-	TRBD2	TRBV27	CASSSWGEGGEQYF	TGTGCCAGCAGCTCCTGGGGGGAGGGAGGCGAGCAGTACTTC
TRBJ2-1	-	TRBD2	TRBV3-1/TRBV3-2	CASSQDEALAGGYNEQFF	TGTGCCAGCAGCCAAGATGAAGCGCTAGCGGGAGGATACAATGAGCAGTTCTTC
TRBJ1-5	-	-	TRBV18	CASSPQGGQPQHF	TGTGCCAGCTCACCCCAGGGCGGTCAGCCCCAGCATTTT
TRBJ1-1	once	-	TRBV9	CASSVDRGEEAFF	TGTGCCAGCAGCGTAGATCGAGGAGAGGAAGCTTTCTTT
TRBJ2-6	-	TRBD1	TRBV19	CASSGVLGQGVSGANVLTF	TGTGCCAGTAGTGGGGTGTTGGGACAGGGGGTTTCTGGGGCCAACGTCCTGACTTTC
TRBJ1-4	-	-	TRBV19	CASSMWSTTNEKLFF	TGTGCCAGTAGTATGTGGAGTACAACTAATGAAAAACTGTTTTTT
TRBJ1-3	-	-	TRBV11-2	CASSDWFGGNTIYF	TGTGCCAGCAGCGACTGGTTCGGCGGAAACACCATATATTTT
TRBJ1-3	once	-	TRBV6-5	CASSSPFGGSGNTIYF	TGTGCCAGCAGTTCTCCCTTCGGGGGGTCTGGAAACACCATATATTTT
TRBJ1-6	-	-	TRBV5-1	CASSLDTGNSPLHF	TGCGCCAGCAGCTTGGATACAGGGAATTCACCCCTCCACTTT
TRBJ1-2	few	-	TRBV7-8	CASSLGRGYTF	TGTGCCAGCAGCTTAGGTAGAGGCTACACCTTC
TRBJ1-6	-	-	TRBV3-1/TRBV3-2	CASSQSGDSPLHF	TGTGCCAGCAGCCAATCGGGGGATTCACCCCTCCACTTT
TRBJ2-1	-	-	TRBV12-5	CASGLNSGYSLFF	TGTGCTAGTGGTTTGAACTCGGGGTATAGTCTGTTCTTC
TRBJ2-7	-	TRBD2	TRBV4-3	CASSQGMASGYFSYEQYF	TGCGCCAGCAGCCAAGGAATGGCTAGCGGCTACTTCTCCTACGAGCAGTACTTC
TRBJ1-2	few	TRBD1	TRBV18	CASSPFGPGQGEIYGYTF	TGTGCCAGCTCACCATTCGGCCCCGGGCAGGGGGAAATCTATGGCTACACCTTC
TRBJ2-1	-	TRBD2	TRBV27	CASSLNIGGAYDHEQFF	TGTGCCAGCAGTTTAAATATCGGGGGGGCGTACGACCATGAGCAGTTCTTC
TRBJ2-7	-	TRBD2	TRBV27	CASSPRMTSGRAFGQYF	TGTGCCAGCAGTCCCCGAATGACTAGCGGGAGGGCCTTTGGGCAGTACTTC
TRBJ2-7	-	-	TRBV18	CASSPPNQGPYEQYF	TGTGCCAGCTCACCACCTAATCAGGGGCCCTACGAGCAGTACTTC
TRBJ2-1	-	TRBD2	TRBV7-9	CASSLGLAGGHNEQFF	TGTGCCAGCAGCTTAGGGCTAGCGGGAGGGCACAATGAGCAGTTCTTC
TRBJ1-5	few	-	TRBV6-5	CASSLGPGGNQPQHF	TGTGCCAGCAGTTTGGGTCCGGGTGGCAATCAGCCCCAGCATTTT
TRBJ2-3	-	-	TRBV9	CASSVAHTTTDTQYF	TGTGCCAGCAGCGTAGCCCACACCACCACAGATACGCAGTATTTT
TRBJ1-5	-	-	TRBV24-1	CATSDPQEVHQPQHF	TGTGCCACCAGTGATCCCCAGGAGGTTCATCAGCCCCAGCATTTT
TRBJ2-1	-	-	TRBV12-5	CASGLGPAREQFF	TGTGCTAGTGGTTTGGGACCCGCGCGGGAGCAGTTCTTC
TRBJ2-7	-	TRBD1	TRBV29-1	CSVERERGGTGEYEQYF	TGCAGCGTTGAACGGGAGAGGGGGGGGACAGGGGAATACGAGCAGTACTTC
TRBJ1-3	medium-sized	-	TRBV19	CASSLGLNSGNTIYF	TGTGCCAGTAGTCTTGGACTCAACTCTGGAAACACCATATATTTT
TRBJ2-1	-	-	TRBV7-8	CASSQQSVWGGEQFF	TGTGCCAGCAGCCAACAGTCGGTCTGGGGAGGTGAGCAGTTCTTC
TRBJ2-1	-	TRBD2	TRBV5-1	CASSWTSRKRGSYNEQFF	TGCGCCAGCAGCTGGACTAGCCGAAAGAGAGGTTCCTACAATGAGCAGTTCTTC
TRBJ1-1	-	-	TRBV2	CARGTSAQAFF	TGTGCCAGGGGGACTTCCGCCCAAGCTTTCTTT
TRBJ2-5	-	TRBD1	TRBV6-5	CASSISGTDQETQYF	TGTGCCAGCAGCATCTCTGGGACAGACCAAGAGACCCAGTACTTC
TRBJ2-2	-	TRBD1	TRBV24-1	CATSDSGQGFPGELFF	TGTGCCACCAGTGATTCTGGACAGGGTTTCCCCGGGGAGCTGTTTTTT
TRBJ2-7	-	-	TRBV5-5	CASRKVGVGEQYF	TGTGCCAGCAGAAAGGTGGGTGTCGGGGAGCAGTACTTC
TRBJ1-6	-	-	TRBV11-2	CASSLDPDRSSYNSPLHF	TGTGCCAGCAGCTTAGATCCCGACAGGAGCTCCTATAATTCACCCCTCCACTTT
TRBJ2-1	-	-	TRBV11-2	CASSRGGLPSYNEQFF	TGTGCCAGCTCCCGCGGAGGCCTTCCCTCCTACAATGAGCAGTTCTTC
TRBJ1-5	-	TRBD1	TRBV28	CASSTSGTGLSNQPQHF	TGTGCCAGCAGTACATCCGGGACAGGGCTTAGCAATCAGCCCCAGCATTTT
TRBJ2-3	-	TRBD2	TRBV27	CASRPAGRTDTQYF	TGTGCCAGCAGGCCAGCGGGACGAACAGATACGCAGTATTTT
TRBJ1-5	few	TRBD1	TRBV28	CASSPPQGAGQPQHF	TGTGCCAGCAGTCCCCCACAGGGGGCCGGGCAGCCCCAGCATTTT
TRBJ2-1	-	-	TRBV9	CASSVLDGSYNEQFF	TGTGCCAGCAGCGTACTAGACGGCTCCTACAATGAGCAGTTCTTC
TRBJ1-4	-	-	TRBV28	CASSLHSGEKLFF	TGTGCCAGCAGTTTACATTCAGGGGAAAAACTGTTTTTT
TRBJ2-1	-	-	TRBV27	CASSARASTYNEQFF	TGTGCCAGCAGTGCCCGGGCTAGCACCTACAATGAGCAGTTCTTC
TRBJ1-2	-	-	TRBV7-2	CASSSHSGTPLGGYTF	TGTGCCAGCAGCTCCCACAGCGGGACGCCCCTTGGGGGCTACACCTTC
TRBJ1-2	-	-	TRBV19	CASSKTVSYGYTF	TGTGCCAGTAGTAAGACAGTTTCCTATGGCTACACCTTC
TRBJ1-1	-	-	TRBV7-2	CASRLSQNTEAFF	TGTGCCAGCAGGCTCAGTCAGAACACTGAAGCTTTCTTT
TRBJ2-3	-	TRBD1	TRBV24-1	CATSDSGTGPDTQYF	TGTGCCACCAGTGATTCCGGGACAGGGCCCGATACGCAGTATTTT
TRBJ2-1	few	-	TRBV5-1	CASSLGRGEQFF	TGCGCCAGCAGCTTGGGCAGGGGTGAGCAGTTCTTC
TRBJ1-5	-	-	TRBV12-3/TRBV12-4	CASRMSREPQHF	TGTGCCAGCAGGATGAGTCGTGAGCCCCAGCATTTT
TRBJ1-5	few	-	TRBV4-1	CASSPGLSNQPQHF	TGCGCCAGCAGCCCGGGACTTAGCAATCAGCCCCAGCATTTT
TRBJ1-4	-	-	TRBV12-3/TRBV12-4	CASTRGAREKLFF	TGTGCCAGCACCCGGGGGGCTCGTGAAAAACTGTTTTTT
TRBJ2-2	-	-	TRBV5-1	CASKREVANTGELFF	TGCGCCAGCAAAAGGGAGGTTGCGAACACCGGGGAGCTGTTTTTT
TRBJ1-5	-	-	TRBV18	CASSPQTANSNQPQHF	TGTGCCAGCTCCCCACAGACAGCTAATAGCAATCAGCCCCAGCATTTT
TRBJ1-1	-	-	TRBV18	CASSPTTGRNTEAFF	TGTGCCAGCTCACCAACGACAGGACGAAACACTGAAGCTTTCTTT
TRBJ1-2	-	-	TRBV7-2	CASSSYKGESGYTF	TGTGCCAGCAGCTCGTATAAGGGGGAGAGCGGCTACACCTTC
TRBJ2-7	-	-	TRBV10-3	CAISAEAHEQYF	TGTGCCATCAGTGCGGAGGCCCACGAGCAGTACTTC
TRBJ1-1	few	TRBD1	TRBV29-1	CSVHRTGGPTEAFF	TGCAGCGTGCACCGGACAGGGGGCCCCACTGAAGCTTTCTTT